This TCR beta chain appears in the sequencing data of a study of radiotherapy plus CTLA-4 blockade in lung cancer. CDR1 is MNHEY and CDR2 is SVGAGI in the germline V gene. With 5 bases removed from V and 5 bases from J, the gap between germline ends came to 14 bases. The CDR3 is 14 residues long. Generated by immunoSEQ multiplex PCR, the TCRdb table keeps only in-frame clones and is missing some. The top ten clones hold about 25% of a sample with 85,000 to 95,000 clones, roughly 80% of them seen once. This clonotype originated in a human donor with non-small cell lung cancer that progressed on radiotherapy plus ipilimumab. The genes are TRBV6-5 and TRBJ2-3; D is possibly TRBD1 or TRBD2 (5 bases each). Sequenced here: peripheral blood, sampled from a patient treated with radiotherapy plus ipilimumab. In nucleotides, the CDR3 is TGTGCCAGCAGTGACGCCGGGGCTAAAGATACGCAGTATTTT. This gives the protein CASSDAGAKDTQYF.